Reported below is one T cell receptor (beta chain). Its antigen is unidentified. Combining a sample-barcoded 5' primer with a J-beta primer mix, a second PCR ran for 7 to 11 cycles. One entry per CDR3 protein, called by TCRdb with MiXCR from the 5' RACE reads. Of around 1,000,000 distinct CDR3 sequences listed, 20% to 25% are singletons. These data originate in a study of blood T cells in healthy people across ages. Findings and limits, study-wide: Nothing was known about donor CMV status, and this possibly confounded expanded clonotype changes.

Aged about 6 to 95, donors were systemically healthy Caucasians from Russia. Trimming left V 2 bases short and J 0 bases short, with 11 bases between. Germline V gene sequence: CDR1 SEHNR, CDR2 FQNEAQ (reference sequence). The CDR3 has 16 amino acids. The same sample was also used in a study of T cells of mothers and their children. That study reports: Mothers yielded over 9 million CDR3 reads, children 2.5 million to 3.5 million each.

The specimen sequenced was blood. The sequence was obtained from a girl aged 2-10 years in good health. The genes are TRBV7-9 and TRBJ2-1; D unclear. CDR3 protein: CASSLRFQGSYNEQFF. CDR3 coding DNA: TGTGCCAGCAGCTTAAGATTTCAAGGCTCCTACAATGAGCAGTTCTTC. The full variable domain, rest sourced from reference TRBV7-9 and TRBJ2-1, is DTGVSQNPRHKITKRGQNVTFRCDPISEHNRLYWYRQTLGQGPEFLTYFQNEAQLEKSRLLSDRFSAERPKGSFSTLEIQRTEQGDSAMYLCASSLRFQGSYNEQFFGPGTRLTVL.